The next 2 T cell receptor beta chains were all read from a single sample in a study of blood T cell repertoires in COVID-19. Some clones are missing from TCRdb's copy, which holds only in-frame ones; the method was immunoSEQ multiplex PCR. The table shows roughly 200,000 clones, with 80% to 90% occurring only once. Specimen: peripheral blood. These receptors were taken from a man aged 40-50 years with active or convalescent COVID-19.

This clone appeared a single time. The gene calls are TRBV29-1 and TRBJ1-1; the D is unclear. The CDR3 contains 13 residues. The ends were cut back, 2 bases at V and 4 bases at J, with 11 bases in the middle. Germline V lookup: CDR1 SQVTM, CDR2 ANQGSEA. This CDR3 is CSVESGLRTEAFF. For the CDR3, the DNA is TGCAGCGTTGAATCCGGGTTGCGCACTGAAGCTTTCTTT.

This rearrangement joins TRBV5-4 to TRBJ1-1; 9 positions match TRBD1. V lost 0 bases to trimming and J lost 5 bases; unmatched junction nucleotides: 2. From germline, CDR1 is SGHNT and CDR2 YYREEE (reference sequence). The CDR3 covers 14 residues. The CDR3 coding sequence is TGTGCCAGCAGCTTGGGGACAGGGGTTACTGAAGCTTTCTTT. This sequence encodes CASSLGTGVTEAFF.